This T cell receptor beta chain originates from a study of neoadjuvant anti-PD-1 for oral cavity cancer (dated by TCRdb to the early 2020s). In terms of the full investigation: Three to four biweekly doses of nivolumab at 3 mg/kg were mostly administered to patients before curative-intent surgical resection. For patients who did not progress, a fourth nivolumab dose was given around day 43, followed by definitive surgical resection on days 50-56. Under RECIST 1.1, a patient counted as a responder if showing complete response, partial response or stable disease, and as a non-responder if showing progression. There were more than 10 patients in the parent correlative cohort, and the response rate was approximately 36%. Overall study results and their limits: Only a few patients per response group were included in the TCR analyses, and the authors called for validation in larger cohorts. After neoadjuvant nivolumab, non-responders showed significantly higher T cell clonality (Gini index) in PBMCs than responders did. Higher pretreatment blood TCRbeta clonality and lower post-treatment tumor TCRbeta clonality were correlated with higher pretreatment blood Treg/Th17 ratios.

For deep sequencing, PBMC libraries mostly used about 500 ng of input genomic DNA, with six replicates for each sample. The immunoSEQ hsTCRbeta kit was used to prepare TCRbeta libraries according to the manufacturer's instructions. The finished libraries were brought together in one pool at 2.5 to 3.5 nM, which was then read using an Illumina NovaSeq 6000 S4 flow cell. Per the authors' processing: Raw data preprocessing and quality control were performed with the immunoSEQ Analyzer. The analysis was restricted to productive rearrangements, with each unique CDR3 amino acid sequence defining a clonotype. Repertoire clonality was estimated as the Gini-Simpson index, which was calculated using the R package tcR. Student's t test was used to compare Gini indices, and Pearson correlation was used to assess associations with tumor size change. TCRdb took this table from immuneACCESS and kept in-frame rearrangements with V and J called. Such tables lack part of the clones; where checked against another copy, unresolved V genes explain under half of the gap, and the rest is unexplained. V and J calls and clone size are those listed in that table; D and trimming were worked out from the DNA. For this sample the table gives 70,000 to 95,000 clones, of which 84% were detected only once. The ten largest clones add up to over 3% of the sample.

Spanning cysteine to phenylalanine, the CDR3 consists of 13 amino acids. Only CDR3 DNA is held: 39 bases, read in frame from base 1. The germline V gene specifies SGDLS as CDR1 and YYNGEE as CDR2. Deletion took 3 bases off V and 4 bases off J, with a span of 11 bases between the germline ends. Points on this clone: The target of this receptor is not known. Per-nucleotide qualities are absent, and no much larger clonotype sits a single base away.

Sample time point, as interpreted from the label and publication: before neoadjuvant nivolumab. Patients were newly diagnosed with stage II-IVA oral cavity squamous cell carcinoma and had received no prior systemic or radiation treatment. The cohort was composed of patients with HPV-negative, locally advanced oral cavity squamous cell carcinoma. Peripheral blood mononuclear cells were analyzed directly and were not maintained or expanded in culture. Samples were obtained from a longitudinal correlative study of a single-arm phase II trial of neoadjuvant nivolumab in oral cavity squamous cell carcinoma. Genomic DNA-based TCRbeta sequencing was performed on subject-matched pre- and post-treatment PBMCs and tumors from three responders and three non-responders. Peripheral blood mononuclear cells were collected before nivolumab treatment and again after treatment, at the time of surgery. The Maxwell RSC DNA from Cells kit was used to extract genomic DNA from PBMCs.

The material sequenced was PBMCs, taken before nivolumab (anti-PD-1) treatment. The V gene is TRBV9 and the J gene is TRBJ2-7; TRBD1 is a possible D gene, resting on 6 matching bases. This receptor was identified in a person aged 40 to 85 with oral cavity squamous cell carcinoma. In nucleotides, the sequence is TGTGCCAGCAGCGATCTCACAGGGTACGAGCAGTACTTC. Its product reads: CASSDLTGYEQYF.